Included here is one T cell receptor (beta chain) sequence, with context. This clone was recorded a few times. The specificity of this receptor is unknown. Base qualities are not recorded, but no much larger clone differs from it by a single base. This sample was included in a study of CD4 T cells in relation to SARS-CoV-2 and coronaviruses (dated by TCRdb to 2020 to 2022). Study-level background: The ViraFEST assay cultured PBMCs with antigen for roughly 11 days, then sequenced TCR beta CDR3s to find antigen-specific clonal expansions. An HIV-1 Nef peptide pool or a culture without peptide was used as the negative reference condition. Patient-derived lymphoblastoid cell lines were used to map the HLA restriction of shared crossreactive spike epitopes. At the level of individual TCR clonotypes, the study evaluated whether memory CD4+ T cells crossreact between the spike proteins of SARS-CoV-2 and those of common cold coronaviruses. Samples from three pre-COVID donors and the naive versus memory experiments were sequenced with the Adaptive Biotechnologies TCR-sequencing kit; other data were Illumina-based. A different, Illumina-based TCR-beta assay was used to sequence expansion assays from other donors in the study. The study at large found these results: Memory CD4+ clonotypes crossrecognizing SARS-CoV-2 and at least one common cold coronavirus spike were found in 55% to 70% of donors. Because the crossreactivity analysis focused on spike protein, crossreactivity against other viral proteins was not assessed. Because no donor provided both pre-pandemic and post-infection samples, tracing the source of pre-existing responses was limited. The study was limited by small numbers of patients and tested TCRs. Significantly weaker SARS-CoV-2-driven expansion was shown by crossreactive clones than by monoreactive clones, consistent with antigenic imprinting.

CD4+ T cells from unexposed donors were collected before the COVID-19 pandemic (2011-2018). After 10 days of culture, CD4+ T cells were isolated with the EasySep CD4+ T cell isolation kit. As cell numbers permitted, CD4+ T cells from unexposed donors were tested for reactivity to SARS-CoV-2 S and N and to four common cold coronavirus spike pools. Each well held about 2 million PBMCs cultured in IMDM containing approximately 5% human AB serum and roughly 9.3 IU/ml IL-2. Half of the culture medium was replaced with fresh IL-2-containing medium on days 3 and 7. In general, every peptide culture condition was set up in three replicate wells. Leukapheresis product for the unexposed donors was purchased commercially. PBMCs were isolated from leukapheresis product or whole blood by Ficoll-Paque PLUS gradient centrifugation. The PBMCs went either fresh into the expansion assay or into cryopreservation at -140 degrees C. The QIAamp Micro DNA Kit was used to extract genomic DNA from the CD4+ T cells.

Library preparation was by the immunoSEQ multiplex PCR assay. Concerning the study's data processing: During preprocessing, nonproductive sequences were discarded, as were any CDR3s that did not begin with C, did not end with F or W, or were shorter than 7 amino acids. The MANAFEST web app identified antigen-specific clonotypes based on expansion compared with the reference and other culture wells. A clone was considered positive if the clone showed significant expansion compared with the reference culture in 2 of 3 replicate wells at an FDR below 0.05. For a clone to be considered positive, significant expansion relative to all other tandem wells and an odds ratio above 5 were also required. CDR3 homology was quantified as pairwise Levenshtein distance, calculated with the stringdist R package after three terminal residues were trimmed from each end. TCRdb re-hosts the immuneACCESS table, in-frame sequences only. Its copies lack some clones; in the studies checked, an unresolved V gene accounts for under half of them, and the cause for the rest is not known. V and J calls and clone size are given by that table; D and trimming were obtained from the DNA. This sample lists around 20,000 clones; almost 75% were detected once. The ten largest account for 21% of the sample.

V lost 1 base and J lost 3 bases, and the count of bases not matched to a germline gene is 9. The cysteine opens and the phenylalanine closes a CDR3 of 17 amino acids. The entry retains the CDR3 DNA only, 51 bases that are in frame from base 1. The germline V gene specifies LGHNA as CDR1 and YNFKEQ as CDR2. Recombination connected TRBV4-2 to TRBJ2-1; TRBD2 agrees with 7 junctional bases. The receptor was derived from a human donor in good health. Sequencing used CD4+ T cells from PBMCs, cultured in vitro. The DNA is TGTGCCAGCAGCCAAGTATCTAGCGGAAGGAACTACAATGAGCAGTTCTTC. This sequence encodes CASSQVSSGRNYNEQFF.